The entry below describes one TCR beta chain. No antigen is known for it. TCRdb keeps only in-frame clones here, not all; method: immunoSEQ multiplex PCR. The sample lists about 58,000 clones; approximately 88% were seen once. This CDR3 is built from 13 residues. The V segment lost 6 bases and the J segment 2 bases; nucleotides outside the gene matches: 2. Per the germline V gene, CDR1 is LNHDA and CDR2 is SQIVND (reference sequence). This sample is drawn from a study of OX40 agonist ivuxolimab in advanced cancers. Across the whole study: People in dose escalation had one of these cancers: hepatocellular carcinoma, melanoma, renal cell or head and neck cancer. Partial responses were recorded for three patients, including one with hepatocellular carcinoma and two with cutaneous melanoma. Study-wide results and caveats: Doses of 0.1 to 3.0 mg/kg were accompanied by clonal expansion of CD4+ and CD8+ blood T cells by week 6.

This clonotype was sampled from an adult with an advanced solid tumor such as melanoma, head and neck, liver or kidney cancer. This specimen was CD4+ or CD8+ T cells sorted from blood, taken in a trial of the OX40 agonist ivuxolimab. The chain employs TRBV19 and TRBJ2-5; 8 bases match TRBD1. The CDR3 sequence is CASSDRGQETQYF. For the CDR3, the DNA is TGTGCCAGTAGCGACAGGGGACAAGAGACCCAGTACTTC.